These T cell receptor beta chains were read from a single sample in a study of blood T cell repertoires in COVID-19. Repertoires were generated with immunoSEQ multiplex PCR, while TCRdb's copy carries only in-frame clones and drops some. The repertoire holds about 270,000 clones, with just over 85% as singletons. Sample: PBMCs or T cells enriched from blood (not recorded which). These receptors all stem from a young man who had recovered from COVID-19. Both conserved end residues are part of each CDR3. D genes are given only for firm matches. Clone size appears in some rows only: once, few, many, or a class for an expanded clone.

. . TRBJ1-4 TRBV6-5 TGTGCCAGCAGTTACTCGATAGTCCCCGGGGAAAAACTGTTTTTT CASSYSIVPGEKLFF
TRBD2 . TRBJ2-3 TRBV5-1 TGCGCCAGCAGCTTGAGTCATCGGCCTCTAGCGGCAGCTAGCACAGATACGCAGTATTTT CASSLSHRPLAAASTDTQYF
. . TRBJ1-6 TRBV6-5 TGTGCCAGCAGTCCCCGGGAGGTTTCACCCCTCCACTTT CASSPREVSPLHF
. . TRBJ2-7 TRBV30 TGTGCCTGGAGTCCATCAAGGCGAGGGAGCTCCTACGAGCAGTACTTC CAWSPSRRGSSYEQYF
. . TRBJ1-5 TRBV2 TGTGCCAGCAGGGTCGACAGGAACAATCAGCCCCAGCATTTT CASRVDRNNQPQHF
. . TRBJ2-5 TRBV28 TGTGCCAGCAGTTTACTTCAGGGCCCAATGACCCAAGCGTACTTC CASSLLQGPMTQAYF
. . TRBJ2-7 TRBV11-3 TGTGCCAGCAGCGAAGGACAGTCATACGAGCAGTACTTC CASSEGQSYEQYF
. . TRBJ1-2 TRBV2 TGTGCCAGCACCCACCCGGCGGAGGGCGTCTATGGCTACACCTTC CASTHPAEGVYGYTF
TRBD2 few TRBJ2-1 TRBV2 TGTGCCAGCAGTGCCACTCTCGGGGGGGCAGGGAATGAGCAGTTCTTC CASSATLGGAGNEQFF
. once TRBJ1-3 TRBV11-2 TGTGCCAGCAGCTCCTCAGACAGGCGTCCATCTGGAAACACCATATATTTT CASSSSDRRPSGNTIYF
. once TRBJ1-2 TRBV28 TGTGCCAGCAGCCGTCCTGGAGGAAGGTTTGATGGCTACACCTTC CASSRPGGRFDGYTF
TRBD1 . TRBJ1-2 TRBV7-8 TGTGCCAGCAGCTTAGTTGAACGACAGGGGCGAGGCTATGGCTACACCTTC CASSLVERQGRGYGYTF
TRBD1 once TRBJ2-7 TRBV24-1 TGTGCCACCAGTGACCGAAGACAGGGGGGGGGAGAGCAGTACTTC CATSDRRQGGGEQYF
. . TRBJ1-2 TRBV18 TGTGCCAGCTCACAAAGACAGGTCGCTAACTATGGCTACACCTTC CASSQRQVANYGYTF
. . TRBJ1-5 TRBV7-9 TGTGCCAGCAGCCCGCGGGGGGACGTCAAGCAGCCCCAGCATTTT CASSPRGDVKQPQHF
. . TRBJ2-2 TRBV19 TGTGCCACAACCGAGGGACTGTACACCGGGGAGCTGTTTTTT CATTEGLYTGELFF
. . TRBJ2-1 TRBV27 TGTGCCAGCATCTCCCATCATGGGAGACGGGATGAGCAGTTCTTC CASISHHGRRDEQFF
. . TRBJ1-4 TRBV28 TGTGCCAGCAGTTCGTCGTTAGAGGGTATAGATGAAAAACTGTTTTTT CASSSSLEGIDEKLFF
. . TRBJ2-7 TRBV28 TGTGCCAGCAGTCAAGTCTCTAGCTCCTACGAGCAGTACTTC CASSQVSSSYEQYF
. . TRBJ1-2 TRBV19 TGTGCCAGTACAGGAAACAGGGTACTTCATGGCTACACCTTC CASTGNRVLHGYTF
TRBD1 . TRBJ1-5 TRBV4-2 TGTGCCAGCAGTCCACAGGGGGACAGGGGCAATCAGCCCCAGCATTTT CASSPQGDRGNQPQHF
. . TRBJ2-7 TRBV6-5 TGTGCCAGCACCGTAGGACGGCCCGGAGGGGAGCAGTACTTC CASTVGRPGGEQYF
. few TRBJ1-1 TRBV10-3 TGTGCCATCAGTGAGTCCTCAGGGGTGACTGAAGCTTTCTTT CAISESSGVTEAFF
TRBD1 . TRBJ1-1 TRBV11-3 TGTGCCAGCAGCTTACAGGGGGACATCGCTGAAGCTTTCTTT CASSLQGDIAEAFF
. . TRBJ2-7 TRBV10-2 TGCGCCAGCAGTCGCGTGAAGAAGGAGCAGTACTTC CASSRVKKEQYF
. . TRBJ2-3 TRBV7-2 TGTGCCAGCGGGAGGGGGAGCACAGATACGCAGTATTTT CASGRGSTDTQYF
TRBD1 . TRBJ1-4 TRBV28 TGTGCCAGCAGTCTGACAGGGCCTCGCGAAAAACTGTTTTTT CASSLTGPREKLFF
. . TRBJ2-3 TRBV9 TGTGCCAGCAGCTTAGGACTGGTTTGGAGTACAGATACGCAGTATTTT CASSLGLVWSTDTQYF
. . TRBJ2-5 TRBV3-1/TRBV3-2 TGTGCCAGCAGACAGGACAATAAAGAGACCCAGTACTTC CASRQDNKETQYF
. . TRBJ1-6 TRBV27 TGTGCCAGCAGTTCAACTTTACAGGGTTGGGGTAATTCACCCCTCCACTTT CASSSTLQGWGNSPLHF
TRBD1 few TRBJ1-2 TRBV5-1 TGCGCCAGCAGCTTGGCATCAGGGGGCGACGTCTATGGCTACACCTTC CASSLASGGDVYGYTF
. . TRBJ2-3 TRBV18 TGTGCCAGCTCACCACTACCTAGTGCCACCACAGATACGCAGTATTTT CASSPLPSATTDTQYF
. . TRBJ2-7 TRBV7-8 TGTGCCAGCAGCTTTCCGGCGGGACTTACCTACGAGCAGTACTTC CASSFPAGLTYEQYF
TRBD1 . TRBJ1-3 TRBV18 TGTGCCAGCTCACCGGACAGGAAAACTGGAAACACCATATATTTT CASSPDRKTGNTIYF
. . TRBJ1-4 TRBV10-3 TGTGCCATCAGTGAGAGGCAGGGCAATGAAAAACTGTTTTTT CAISERQGNEKLFF
TRBD1 . TRBJ1-1 TRBV7-9 TGTGCCAGCAGCCAACGGACAGGGAAGGCTGAAGCTTTCTTT CASSQRTGKAEAFF
. once TRBJ1-5 TRBV6-2/TRBV6-3 TGTGCCAGCAGTTACTCCGCAGGGATCCCCAATCAGCCCCAGCATTTT CASSYSAGIPNQPQHF
. . TRBJ2-1 TRBV7-9 TGTGCCAGCAGCTTAGGTCGGACAACCTACAATGAGCAGTTCTTC CASSLGRTTYNEQFF
TRBD1 . TRBJ2-5 TRBV10-3 TGTGCCATCAGTAGGACGGGACAGCAAGAGACCCAGTACTTC CAISRTGQQETQYF
. . TRBJ2-2 TRBV6-5 TGTGCCAGCAGCGCGGCAGGGGTCGACACCGGGGAGCTGTTTTTT CASSAAGVDTGELFF
. once TRBJ1-2 TRBV7-8 TGTGCCAGCAGTCTCTTTCAAGGGGTGGCCTATGGCTACACCTTC CASSLFQGVAYGYTF
TRBD1 . TRBJ1-4 TRBV30 TGTGCCTGGAGAGGACAGGGGACAACTAATGAAAAACTGTTTTTT CAWRGQGTTNEKLFF
. . TRBJ1-6 TRBV2 TGTGCCAGCACTACGGGACATTTAAGGGCCATGGGGAATTCACCCCTCCACTTT CASTTGHLRAMGNSPLHF
. . TRBJ2-2 TRBV6-5 TGTGCCAGCAACTGGAACACCGGGGAGCTGTTTTTT CASNWNTGELFF